Listed below are T cell receptor beta chains from one sample, sequenced in a study of chemoradiotherapy in HPV16-positive cancers. Some clones are missing from TCRdb's copy, which holds only in-frame ones; the method was immunoSEQ multiplex PCR. The table lists about 53,000 clones, 90% of them singletons, with about 3.5% in the top ten. The sequencing used blood, collected from a patient who underwent chemoradiotherapy. The receptors originated from a human donor with HPV-associated anogenital cancer. Each CDR3 is given with its conserved first and last residue. The D gene is left open where the match is weak. Clone size, where shown, is once, few, many, or a class for clones that have expanded.

d_call	v_call	clone_size	j_call	cdr3_nt	cdr3_aa
TRBD2	TRBV5-1	-	TRBJ2-2	TGCGCCAGCAGCTTGGTCCCAAGCGGGGGGGCCACCGGGGAGCTGTTTTTT	CASSLVPSGGATGELFF
TRBD1	TRBV5-6	-	TRBJ1-6	TGTGCCACTACCGGGACAGTTAATTCACCCCTCCACTTT	CATTGTVNSPLHF
TRBD1	TRBV19	once	TRBJ1-1	TGTGCCAGTAGGGGGACAGGGCTAAACACTGAAGCTTTCTTT	CASRGTGLNTEAFF
TRBD1	TRBV4-1	-	TRBJ1-1	TGCGCCAGCAGCCAAGGGTACAGGGGCCCGAACACTGAAGCTTTCTTT	CASSQGYRGPNTEAFF
TRBD2	TRBV10-2	-	TRBJ2-1	TGCGCCGGAGGCGGGGGGTACAATGAGCAGTTCTTC	CAGGGGYNEQFF
-	TRBV6-1	few	TRBJ2-2	TGTGCCAGCAGTGTTCGGGCAGAGAACACCGGGGAGCTGTTTTTT	CASSVRAENTGELFF
-	TRBV19	-	TRBJ2-7	TGTGCCACTGAGTCTGGGGCCGGTGGAAGCGAGCAGTACTTC	CATESGAGGSEQYF
-	TRBV30	-	TRBJ2-1	TGTGCTATCAGGCGAGACTCCTACAATGAGCAGTTCTTC	CAIRRDSYNEQFF
TRBD2	TRBV18	-	TRBJ2-2	TGTGCCAGCTCGCCTTATAGCGGGCAGGCCGGGGAGCTGTTTTTT	CASSPYSGQAGELFF
-	TRBV9	-	TRBJ2-1	TGTGCCAGCAGTCAAAGAGGGGACCAATCCTACAATGAGCAGTTCTTC	CASSQRGDQSYNEQFF
TRBD2	TRBV7-6	-	TRBJ2-7	TGTGCCAGCAGCTTAACCGGGACTAGCGGCTACGAGCAGTACTTC	CASSLTGTSGYEQYF
-	TRBV19	-	TRBJ1-1	TGTGCCAGTAGCCCCACGAGCTGGACATCGAACACTGAAGCTTTCTTT	CASSPTSWTSNTEAFF
TRBD2	TRBV10-3	medium-sized	TRBJ2-1	TGTGCCATCAGAGCCGGGACTAGCGGGAGTAGGGATGAGCAGTTCTTC	CAIRAGTSGSRDEQFF
-	TRBV7-6	-	TRBJ2-7	TGTGCCAGCAGCCGGGGCGGCTACGAGCAGTACTTC	CASSRGGYEQYF
-	TRBV18	-	TRBJ2-4	TGTGCCAGCTCACTCATGGACAGCAGTCCCAAAAACATTCAGTACTTC	CASSLMDSSPKNIQYF
TRBD2	TRBV7-2	-	TRBJ2-2	TGTGCCAGCAGCCGTACTAGCGGGAACACCGGGGAGCTGTTTTTT	CASSRTSGNTGELFF
TRBD2	TRBV15	-	TRBJ2-7	TGTGCCACCAGCCCACCGCCGGGACTAGCCAGCTACCCAAACTTC	CATSPPPGLASYPNF
TRBD1	TRBV30	-	TRBJ1-1	TGTGCCTGGAGTGACATCGGACAGGGAACCCCTGAAGCTTTCTTT	CAWSDIGQGTPEAFF
-	TRBV7-2	-	TRBJ2-3	TGTGCCAGCAGCTCCCCCTCCGGCGTCACAGATACGCAGTATTTT	CASSSPSGVTDTQYF
-	TRBV14	-	TRBJ1-1	TGTGCCAGCAGCCACCGTCAAGGGCGTAGGAACACTGAAGCTTTCTTT	CASSHRQGRRNTEAFF
-	TRBV19	-	TRBJ2-5	TGTGCCAGTAGTACCGGGACGAGGGAGACCCAGTACTTC	CASSTGTRETQYF
-	TRBV19	-	TRBJ2-3	TGTGCCAGTAGTATAGATCGAGACCCGAGCACAGATACGCAGTATTTT	CASSIDRDPSTDTQYF
-	TRBV2	-	TRBJ2-7	TGTGCCAGCAGTGGCGGGCTAGGCTACGAGCAGTACTTC	CASSGGLGYEQYF
TRBD1	TRBV6-5	-	TRBJ1-2	TGTGCCAGCAGTTACTCGAGAGCTGGGACAGGGGGTGGCTACACCTTC	CASSYSRAGTGGGYTF
TRBD2	TRBV4-3	-	TRBJ2-1	TGCGCCAGCAGCCAAGATTCTAGCGGGTCAGTTTGGAATGAGCAGTTCTTC	CASSQDSSGSVWNEQFF
-	TRBV19	few	TRBJ2-7	TGTGCCAGTAGTATATTCGACTCCTCCTACGAGCAGTACTTC	CASSIFDSSYEQYF
TRBD2	TRBV7-2	-	TRBJ2-1	TGTGCCAGCAGCTTACTAGCGGGAGTTACAAATGAGCAGTTCTTC	CASSLLAGVTNEQFF
-	TRBV2	-	TRBJ1-1	TGTGCCAGCAGCCTACCATTGAACACTGAAGCTTTCTTT	CASSLPLNTEAFF
TRBD2	TRBV27	-	TRBJ2-2	TGTGCCAGCACCTTAGCGGGGGGGCGTAGCGGGGAGCTGTTTTTT	CASTLAGGRSGELFF
-	TRBV2	-	TRBJ2-1	TGTGCCAGCAGGAACGGGGGCTCCTACAATGAGCAGTTCTTC	CASRNGGSYNEQFF
-	TRBV12-5	-	TRBJ2-7	TGTGCTAGTGGGTTGACCTCCGAGCAGTACTTC	CASGLTSEQYF
-	TRBV5-4	-	TRBJ2-3	TGTGCCAGCAGCAAACCTACGGGGGCGAGAGATACGCAGTATTTT	CASSKPTGARDTQYF
-	TRBV7-2	-	TRBJ1-5	TGTGCCAGCAGCTTAGCGCTAGGGAATCAGCCCCAGCATTTT	CASSLALGNQPQHF
-	TRBV7-9	-	TRBJ2-3	TGTGCCAGCAGCCCCCAGTATTTT	CASSPQYF
-	TRBV7-6	-	TRBJ1-5	TGTGCCAGCAGCTTAGATGCAGGGTTGGGAGGTCCCCAGCATTTT	CASSLDAGLGGPQHF
TRBD2	TRBV9	-	TRBJ2-7	TGTGCCAGCAGCCCCAGCGCTAGCGGGAAGTACGAGCAGTACTTC	CASSPSASGKYEQYF
TRBD2	TRBV27	-	TRBJ2-1	TGTGCCAGCAGTTCATTCTCCCTAGCGGGAGGTAGAAATGAGCAGTTCTTC	CASSSFSLAGGRNEQFF
-	TRBV5-1	-	TRBJ1-2	TGCGCCAGCAGCTTTGGGGGGCGGGCGGATGGCTACACCTTC	CASSFGGRADGYTF
TRBD2	TRBV4-2	-	TRBJ2-2	TGTGCCAGCAGCCAAGATCCCCTAGCGGGGGCGAACACCGGGGAGCTGTTTTTT	CASSQDPLAGANTGELFF
-	TRBV6-5	-	TRBJ1-2	TGTGCCAGCAGTTACTCCCGAGAGCCTGCAAGAGGCTACACCTTC	CASSYSREPARGYTF
TRBD1	TRBV5-4	-	TRBJ1-5	TGTGCCAGCAGCTCGGGCGGGGGACAGGGTGCCCAGCCCCAGCATTTT	CASSSGGGQGAQPQHF
-	TRBV7-7	-	TRBJ2-5	TGTGCTAGCAGCTTAACCGTTAACCGCCCCGAAGAGACCCAGTACTTC	CASSLTVNRPEETQYF